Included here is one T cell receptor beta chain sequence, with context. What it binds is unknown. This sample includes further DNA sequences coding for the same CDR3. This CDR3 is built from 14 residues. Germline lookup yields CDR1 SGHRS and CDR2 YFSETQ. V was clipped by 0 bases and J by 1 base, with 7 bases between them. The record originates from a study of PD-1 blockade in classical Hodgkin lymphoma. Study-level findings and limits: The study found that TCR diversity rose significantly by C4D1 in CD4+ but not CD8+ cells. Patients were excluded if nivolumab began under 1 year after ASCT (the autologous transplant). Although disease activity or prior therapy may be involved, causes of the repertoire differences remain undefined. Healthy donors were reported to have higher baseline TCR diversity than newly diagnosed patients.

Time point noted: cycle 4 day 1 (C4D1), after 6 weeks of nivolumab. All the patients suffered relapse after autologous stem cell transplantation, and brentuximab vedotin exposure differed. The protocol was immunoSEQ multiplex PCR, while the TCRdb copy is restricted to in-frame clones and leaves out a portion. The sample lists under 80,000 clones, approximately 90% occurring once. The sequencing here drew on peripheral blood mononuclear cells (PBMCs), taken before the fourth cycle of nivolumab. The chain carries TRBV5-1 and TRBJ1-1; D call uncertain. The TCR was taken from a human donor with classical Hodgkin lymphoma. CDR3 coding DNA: TGCGCCAGCAGCTTGGCAGCGGAGAACACTGAAGCTTTCTTT. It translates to CASSLAAENTEAFF.